Following are 14 T cell receptor beta chains from one sample sequenced in a study of cytomegalovirus exposure and HLA in healthy donors. The primer mix had 60 Vbeta and 13 Jbeta primers. TCRdb keeps only in-frame clones here, not all; method: immunoSEQ multiplex PCR. The top ten hold 1.3% of the sample, which has approximately 110,000 clones, around 74% seen once. What was sequenced was PBMCs. The receptor set was obtained from a middle-aged man in good health and CMV-seronegative.

The chain is built from TRBV28 and TRBJ1-2; no clear D. CDR1 and CDR2 (germline): MDHEN, SYDVKM. Trimming shortened V by 6 bases and J by 5 bases, and 13 bases separated the two germline ends. The CDR3 has 13 amino acids. DNA of the CDR3: TGTGCCAGCAGGTCCGGACTGAATTATGGCTACACCTTC. Translated: CASRSGLNYGYTF.

This clone was counted between two and nine times. This rearrangement joins TRBV4-1 to TRBJ1-2, with 10 bases lining up with TRBD1. Germline CDR1 MGHRA, CDR2 YSYEKL. CDR3 length: 15 residues. Trimming cost V 3 bases and J 6 bases; bases outside gene matches: 7. CDR3 sequence: CASSQGQGNMDGYTF. For the CDR3, the DNA is TGCGCCAGCAGCCAGGGACAGGGGAATATGGATGGCTACACCTTC.

V usage is TRBV7-8 and J usage is TRBJ2-7; D is uncertain. The CDR3 length is 11 residues. V dropped 5 bases and J dropped 6 bases, with 8 bases sitting between them. Germline CDR1 SGHVS, CDR2 FQNEAQ. The CDR3 sequence is CASSQPSEQYF. CDR3 bases: TGTGCCAGCAGCCAACCCAGCGAGCAGTACTTC.

The gene calls are TRBV23-1 and TRBJ1-1, with 10 positions matching TRBD1. TRBV23-1 is marked as an open reading frame, function uncertain. This CDR3 contains 15 residues. J was trimmed by 5 bases and V by 5 bases; bases with no gene match: 8. The DNA for the CDR3 is TGCGCCAGCAGTACCCGACAGGGGGCAAGGACTGAAGCTTTCTTT. It specifies CASSTRQGARTEAFF.

This clone was found once. The V gene is TRBV5-5, the J gene TRBJ2-2, with D perhaps TRBD1 (6 bases). V was shortened by 0 bases and J by 4 bases, with 10 bases between the two germline ends. The germline CDR1 and CDR2 sequences are SGHKS and YYEKEE (reference sequence). This CDR3 region has 15 residues. The CDR3 reads CASSLGGLGTGELFF. The DNA for the CDR3 is TGTGCCAGCAGCTTGGGGGGGCTGGGCACCGGGGAGCTGTTTTTT. The variable domain in full, completed from reference TRBV5-5 and TRBJ2-2, reads DAGVTQSPTHLIKTRGQQVTLRCSPISGHKSVSWYQQVLGQGPQFIFQYYEKEERGRGNFPDRFSARQFPNYSSELNVNALLLGDSALYLCASSLGGLGTGELFFGEGSRLTVL.

The sample holds a few counts of this clone. This chain uses TRBV28 with TRBJ1-1; maybe TRBD1 (5 bases). This CDR3 is 14 amino acids long. V lost 2 bases and J 3 bases, leaving 10 bases between the germline ends. Germline loops: CDR1 MDHEN, CDR2 SYDVKM. The CDR3 sequence is CASSLPDTYTEAFF. In nucleotides, the CDR3 is TGTGCCAGCAGTTTACCGGACACTTACACTGAAGCTTTCTTT.

This CDR3 reads CASSGPRGADTEAFF. The CDR3 bases are TGTGCCAGCAGTGGGCCCCGGGGGGCAGACACTGAAGCTTTCTTT. This chain uses TRBV28 with TRBJ1-1, with a possible D match to TRBD1 (6 bases). The germline gives CDR1 MDHEN, CDR2 SYDVKM. This CDR3 comprises 15 residues. Trimming removed 5 bases at V and 3 bases at J, with 16 bases between.

The chain couples TRBV28 to TRBJ2-7; the D gene is possibly TRBD1 (6 bases). This CDR3 has 14 amino acids. Germline CDR1 reads MDHEN; CDR2 reads SYDVKM. V lost 4 bases to trimming and J lost 2 bases, with 12 bases between them. CDR3 bases: TGTGCCAGCAGTTCCCTCAGGGGAACCTACGAGCAGTACTTC. The encoded protein is CASSSLRGTYEQYF.

This clone was recorded only once. This chain uses TRBV27 with TRBJ2-5, with 12 nucleotides matching TRBD2. The J segment lost 4 bases and the V segment lost 5 bases, leaving 5 bases of the junction unmatched. Germline-derived CDR1 and CDR2 are MNHEY and SMNVEV (reference sequence). This CDR3 region has 15 residues. DNA for the CDR3: TGTGCCAGCAGTAATCCTAGCGGGGGGGGAGAGACCCAGTACTTC. Translating gives CASSNPSGGGETQYF.

The gene calls are TRBV6-5 and TRBJ1-5; TRBD1 is a possible D gene (6 bases). Trimming took off 0 bases at V and 7 bases at J, with 13 bases between the two ends. The CDR3 runs 15 residues. CDR1 is MNHEY and CDR2 is SVGAGI in the germline V gene. The CDR3 is CASSYSVGRGQPQHF. In DNA form, the CDR3 reads TGTGCCAGCAGTTACTCGGTGGGAAGGGGGCAGCCCCAGCATTTT.

This chain uses TRBV5-6 with TRBJ2-4; 7 nucleotides align to TRBD2. V gave up 3 bases and J gave up 2 bases; unmatched junction bases: 2. The CDR3 extends over 14 amino acids. Germline V lookup: CDR1 SGHDT, CDR2 YYEEEE. CDR3 nucleotides: TGTGCCAGCAGCTGGGGGGGTTCCAAAAACATTCAGTACTTC. Its translation: CASSWGGSKNIQYF. The full variable domain, rest sourced from reference TRBV5-6 and TRBJ2-4, is DAGVTQSPTHLIKTRGQQVTLRCSPKSGHDTVSWYQQALGQGPQFIFQYYEEEERQRGNFPDRFSGHQFPNYSSELNVNALLLGDSALYLCASSWGGSKNIQYFGAGTRLSVL.

V usage is TRBV19 and J usage is TRBJ1-1; D ambiguous. V was clipped by 3 bases and J by 1 base, with 12 bases between them. This CDR3 is built from 15 residues. Looked up from germline, CDR1 is LNHDA and CDR2 is SQIVND (reference sequence). The CDR3 sequence: CASSITPGQNTEAFF. Written as DNA, the CDR3 is TGTGCCAGTAGTATTACCCCAGGCCAGAACACTGAAGCTTTCTTT.

This clone has more than one count but fewer than ten. V and J are TRBV2 and TRBJ1-1, with D unresolved. The germline CDR1 and CDR2 sequences are SNHLY and FYNNEI. Trimming took 7 bases from V and 0 from J, leaving 9 bases between them. The CDR3 is 13 amino acids. Here the CDR3 reads CASNVYMNTEAFF. For the CDR3, the DNA is TGTGCCAGCAATGTCTATATGAACACTGAAGCTTTCTTT.

V is TRBV7-9 and J is TRBJ2-7, with a possible D match to TRBD1 (5 bases). Looked up from germline, CDR1 is SEHNR and CDR2 is FQNEAQ (reference sequence). CDR3 size: 12 residues. V was shortened by 6 bases and J by 7 bases, with 13 bases between the two germline ends. The CDR3 DNA is TGTGCCAGCAGTACGACAGTTCGGGAGCAGTACTTC. Encoded protein: CASSTTVREQYF.